This T cell receptor beta chain was retrieved from a study of T cells after yellow fever vaccination. General study points: Abundant bulk-derived clonotypes could contaminate FACS-sorted repertoires. Booster samples showed a return of most primary-vaccination clones (about 97% CD4, over 70% CD8).

As concerns this clonotype: Its antigen is currently unknown.

For TCR, cDNA came from 5'RACE template switching, which added a universal primer site and UMIs. TCRdb re-derived calls from the 5' RACE reads in MiXCR, one entry per CDR3 protein. The table has about 630,000 distinct CDR3 sequences, roughly 12% seen once. CDR1 is DFQATT, CDR2 SNEGSKA, per germline (reference sequence). The V end lost 2 bases, the J end lost 4 bases, and 6 bases lay between the germline ends. This CDR3 comprises 12 residues. This clonotype was obtained from a man aged 25 to 40 who received the YFV17D yellow fever vaccine. The material sequenced was PBMCs, taken on the day of the yellow fever booster vaccination. The chain has TRBV20-1 and TRBJ1-5; D not certain. This chain's CDR3 is CSARPPNQPQHF. As DNA, the CDR3 is TGCAGTGCTAGACCACCAAATCAGCCCCAGCATTTT.